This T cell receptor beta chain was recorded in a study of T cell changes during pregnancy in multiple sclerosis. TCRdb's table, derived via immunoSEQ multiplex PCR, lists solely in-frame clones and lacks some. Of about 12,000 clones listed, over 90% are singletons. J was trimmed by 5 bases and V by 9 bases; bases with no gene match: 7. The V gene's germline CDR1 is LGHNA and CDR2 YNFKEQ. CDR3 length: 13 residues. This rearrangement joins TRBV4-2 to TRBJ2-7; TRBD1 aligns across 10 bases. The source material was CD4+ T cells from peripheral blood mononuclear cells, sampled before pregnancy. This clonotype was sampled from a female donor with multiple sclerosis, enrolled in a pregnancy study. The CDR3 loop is CASQRDRGNEQYF. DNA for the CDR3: TGTGCCAGTCAACGGGACAGGGGCAACGAGCAGTACTTC.